Following are 21 T cell receptor beta chains from one sample sequenced in a study of T cell responses to AZD1222 COVID-19 vaccine. The repertoire was sequenced with immunoSEQ multiplex PCR; TCRdb's copy has only in-frame clones and lacks some. The sample lists about 54,000 clones, nearly 90% occurring once. Sequenced material: peripheral blood, taken on day 0 of AZD1222 vaccination. These receptor sequences come from an adult in good health.

With respect to this clone: The sample contains more than one DNA sequence encoding this CDR3. The rearrangement links TRBV7-9 to TRBJ1-4; tentatively, D is TRBD1 (6 bases). Germline CDR1 and CDR2: SEHNR and FQNEAQ (reference sequence). Trimming took off 4 bases at V and 5 bases at J, with 11 bases between the two ends. The CDR3 runs to 14 residues. The CDR3 loop reads CASSSTGGNEKLFF. Here the CDR3 DNA reads TGTGCCAGCAGCTCGACAGGTGGGAATGAAAAACTGTTTTTT.

The chain employs TRBV7-2 and TRBJ2-2; D not certain. This CDR3 region has 15 residues. Per the germline V gene, CDR1 is SGHTA and CDR2 is FQGNSA. V was clipped by 3 bases and J by 5 bases, with 13 bases between them. The DNA of the CDR3 is TGTGCCAGCAGCTTTAAGGCGGCGGAGACCGGGGAGCTGTTTTTT. Its translation: CASSFKAAETGELFF. The variable domain in full, completed from reference TRBV7-2 and TRBJ2-2, reads GAGVSQSPSNKVTEKGKDVELRCDPISGHTALYWYRQSLGQGLEFLIYFQGNSAPDKSGLPSDRFSAERTGGSVSTLTIQRTQQEDSAVYLCASSFKAAETGELFFGEGSRLTVL.

The chain couples TRBV6-6 to TRBJ1-6; 8 bases line up with TRBD1. V shed 2 bases, J shed 0 bases, and the junction held 0 bases outside the gene matches. CDR3 length: 16 residues. Germline V gives CDR1 MNHNY, CDR2 SVGAGI (reference sequence). The DNA of the CDR3 is TGTGCCAGCAGTTACGGACAGGGCTCCTATAATTCACCCCTCCACTTT. Residues: CASSYGQGSYNSPLHF.

This clone appeared once. The junction differs from germline at one of its ends, possibly a read error. This chain's CDR3 is CASSFEGGTQYF. The CDR3 coding sequence is TGTGCTAGCAGCTTTGAAGGGGGTACGCAGTATTTT. The genes are TRBV7-7 and TRBJ2-3, with D perhaps TRBD1 (6 bases). The CDR3 is made up of 12 amino acids. CDR1 and CDR2 (germline): SSHAT, FNYEAQ (reference sequence).

The rearrangement joins TRBV4-1 to TRBJ1-1, with 10 nucleotides matching TRBD1. The junction had 3 bases not matched to a gene; V was cut back by 2 bases and J by 0 bases. The CDR3 extends over 16 amino acids. The germline V gene has CDR1 MGHRA and CDR2 YSYEKL. CDR3 amino acids: CASSQLDRGMNTEAFF. CDR3 bases: TGCGCCAGCAGCCAATTGGACAGGGGGATGAACACTGAAGCTTTCTTT.

This chain links TRBV6-5 with TRBJ2-1; 11 bases map to TRBD2. After removal of 7 bases from V and 3 bases from J, the junction contained 2 bases not matched to a gene. The CDR3 length is 14 residues. In germline, CDR1 is MNHEY, CDR2 SVGAGI. CDR3 sequence reads: CASTTSGVYNEQFF. CDR3 coding DNA: TGTGCCAGCACGACTAGCGGGGTCTACAATGAGCAGTTCTTC.

The chain joins TRBV15 to TRBJ2-7; a weak D match, TRBD1 (6 bases). The length of the CDR3 is 13 residues. Germline values: CDR1 LNHNV, CDR2 YYDKDF (reference sequence). Trimming removed 6 bases from V and 1 base from J, with 10 bases in between. The CDR3 reads CATRATGSYEQYF. In DNA form, the CDR3 reads TGTGCCACCAGGGCGACAGGATCCTACGAGCAGTACTTC.

This chain links TRBV2 with TRBJ2-2; 9 nucleotides align to TRBD1. The junction had 3 bases not matched to a gene; V was cut back by 7 bases and J by 3 bases. Germline assignment: CDR1 SNHLY and CDR2 FYNNEI. This CDR3 spans 14 amino acids. The CDR3 DNA reads as TGTGCCAGCAACGGACAGGGGTACACCGGGGAGCTGTTTTTT. It yields the protein CASNGQGYTGELFF.

The rearrangement uses TRBV7-6 and TRBJ2-2; TRBD2 might be the D (6 bases). Germline lookup yields CDR1 SGHVS and CDR2 FNYEAQ. The CDR3 consists of 15 residues. Between the trimmed V and J ends, which lost 4 bases and 0 bases, there was a span of 9 bases. The CDR3 protein is CASSSGSPNTGELFF. In nucleotides, the CDR3 is TGTGCCAGCAGCTCCGGGAGTCCGAACACCGGGGAGCTGTTTTTT. Based on the CDR3 plus reference TRBV7-6 and TRBJ2-2, the full variable domain is GAGVSQSPRYKVTKRGQDVALRCDPISGHVSLYWYRQALGQGPEFLTYFNYEAQQDKSGLPNDRFSAERPEGSISTLTIQRTEQRDSAMYRCASSSGSPNTGELFFGEGSRLTVL.

The chain uses TRBV19 and TRBJ1-6; a weak D match, TRBD1 (5 bases). Trimming stripped 4 bases from V and 6 bases from J, with 10 bases between. The CDR3 runs 14 residues. CDR1 LNHDA and CDR2 SQIVND come from the germline V gene (reference sequence). The CDR3 region is CASSNFRVNSPLHF. The CDR3 bases are TGTGCCAGTAGTAACTTCAGGGTTAATTCACCCCTCCACTTT.

The gene calls are TRBV19 and TRBJ2-6; 7 bases align to TRBD1. The length of the CDR3 is 17 residues. V trimming: 4 bases; J trimming: 1 base; junction bases outside the gene matches: 7. Looked up from germline, CDR1 is LNHDA and CDR2 is SQIVND (reference sequence). In DNA, the CDR3 is TGTGCCAGTAGTACGAACAGGGGTTCGTCTGGGGCCAACGTCCTGACTTTC. Its translation is CASSTNRGSSGANVLTF.

CDR3 loop: CASRTTGSSSYNSPLHF. In nucleotides, the CDR3 is TGTGCCAGCAGGACAACGGGATCTAGCTCCTATAATTCACCCCTCCACTTT. The chain couples TRBV27 to TRBJ1-6; no reliable D call. The CDR3 loop spans 17 amino acids. CDR1 and CDR2 (germline): MNHEY, SMNVEV (reference sequence). Trimming took 6 bases from V and 0 from J, leaving 15 bases between them.

This clone was seen more than once but under ten times. This chain uses TRBV6-1 with TRBJ2-5, with D maybe TRBD1 (7 bases). The CDR3 spans 16 residues. Trimming took 0 bases from V and 5 from J, leaving 16 bases between them. Germline loops: CDR1 MNHNS, CDR2 SASEGT. CDR3: CASSEARGTGVETQYF. CDR3 in DNA: TGTGCCAGCAGTGAAGCGCGGGGTACAGGGGTGGAGACCCAGTACTTC.

The sample holds a few counts of this clone. The chain joins TRBV14 to TRBJ2-1; no reliable D call. The germline CDR1 and CDR2 sequences are SGHDN and FVKESK. Trimming took 0 bases from V and 5 from J, leaving 20 bases between them. The CDR3 contains 18 residues. Written as DNA, the CDR3 is TGTGCCAGCAGCCAAGATGGTAGCTGGGCAGCCCACAACAATGAGCAGTTCTTC. Protein: CASSQDGSWAAHNNEQFF.

V is TRBV7-2 and J is TRBJ2-3; D perhaps matches TRBD2 (6 bases). V lost 1 base, J lost 5 bases, and 16 bases lay in between. Germline V lookup: CDR1 SGHTA, CDR2 FQGNSA. This CDR3 contains 16 residues. The CDR3: CASSLGGHGGVDTQYF. The CDR3, as DNA: TGTGCCAGCAGCTTAGGGGGTCACGGAGGGGTAGATACGCAGTATTTT.

The CDR3 spells CASSQRGSNTGELFF. Written as DNA, the CDR3 is TGTGCCAGCAGCCAAAGGGGATCGAACACCGGGGAGCTGTTTTTT. The chain has TRBV7-8 and TRBJ2-2; D is perhaps TRBD1 (5 bases). CDR1 is SGHVS, CDR2 FQNEAQ, per germline. V dropped 5 bases and J dropped 0 bases, with 10 bases sitting between them. The CDR3 covers 15 residues. Drawing the rest from reference TRBV7-8 and TRBJ2-2, the complete variable domain is GAGVSQSPRYKVAKRGQDVALRCDPISGHVSLFWYQQALGQGPEFLTYFQNEAQLDKSGLPSDRFFAERPEGSVSTLKIQRTQQEDSAVYLCASSQRGSNTGELFFGEGSRLTVL.

V usage is TRBV27 and J usage is TRBJ2-7, with 9 bases lining up with TRBD2. This CDR3 comprises 15 residues. Trimming at V came to 2 bases and at J to 3 bases, leaving 5 bases not matched to a gene. CDR1 and CDR2 (germline): MNHEY, SMNVEV (reference sequence). CDR3 in amino acids: CASSLKLAGSYEQYF. The DNA for the CDR3 is TGTGCCAGCAGTTTAAAGCTAGCGGGGAGCTACGAGCAGTACTTC.

This rearrangement joins TRBV7-2 to TRBJ2-3; 10 bases line up with TRBD2. The germline gives CDR1 SGHTA, CDR2 FQGNSA. The trim removed 5 bases at V and 2 bases at J, leaving 10 bases unmatched. CDR3 length: 17 residues. The CDR3 sequence: CASSHGTSAVITDTQYF. DNA of the CDR3: TGTGCCAGCAGCCATGGGACTAGCGCGGTTATCACAGATACGCAGTATTTT.

CDR3 DNA sequence: TGTGCCAGCAGCTTGCCCTCGGGTAGCGGGGGGGCTTATACGCAGTATTTT. This codes for CASSLPSGSGGAYTQYF. The chain has TRBV5-4 and TRBJ2-3; 11 bases are shared with TRBD2. CDR1 is SGHNT, CDR2 YYREEE, per germline (reference sequence). This CDR3 has 17 amino acids. Trimming cost V 1 base and J 7 bases; bases outside gene matches: 11.

J is TRBJ1-6 and V is TRBV3-1 (or the pseudogene TRBV3-2), with D hard to call. The V gene's germline CDR1 is LGHDT and CDR2 YNNKEL (reference sequence). Trimming stripped 0 bases from V and 7 bases from J, with 7 bases between. The CDR3 contains 14 residues. Written as DNA, the CDR3 is TGTGCCAGCAGCCAAGAGAATGAGAATTCACCCCTCCACTTT. This encodes CASSQENENSPLHF.

V gene TRBV12-3 or TRBV12-4 combines with J gene TRBJ2-7; D unclear. The CDR3 is made up of 11 amino acids. The germline V and J ends were trimmed by 1 base and 3 bases, with 1 base remaining between them. The CDR3 DNA follows: TGTGCCAGCAGTTTAGACTACGAGCAGTACTTC. Protein product: CASSLDYEQYF.